The 20 T cell receptor beta chains presented below share a single source sample, sequenced in a study of cytomegalovirus exposure and HLA in healthy donors. Sequencing used immunoSEQ multiplex PCR; TCRdb keeps in-frame clones, though not all of them. Of approximately 120,000 clones listed, roughly 89% were seen once; the top ten hold 1.5% to 2%. The sample taken for sequencing was PBMCs. The receptors shown here come from a woman in her late teens or twenties in good health and CMV-seronegative.

The chain recombines TRBV7-6 with TRBJ2-1; the D gene is possibly TRBD2 (6 bases). Per germline, CDR1 SGHVS and CDR2 FNYEAQ. This CDR3 region has 15 residues. With 5 bases removed from V and 7 bases from J, the gap between germline ends came to 18 bases. The DNA for the CDR3 is TGTGCCAGCAGCCCGAGGGGAGCCGGGGGAAATGAGCAGTTCTTC. Its translation: CASSPRGAGGNEQFF.

V usage is TRBV19 and J usage is TRBJ1-1, with D uncertain. V was clipped by 0 bases and J by 3 bases, with 5 bases between them. From germline, CDR1 is LNHDA and CDR2 SQIVND (reference sequence). This CDR3 has 13 amino acids. Here the CDR3 reads CASSIDLYTEAFF. CDR3 bases: TGTGCCAGTAGTATAGATCTGTACACTGAAGCTTTCTTT.

V and J are TRBV7-2 and TRBJ1-1, with 9 nucleotides matching TRBD1. The V segment lost 5 bases and the J segment 5 bases; nucleotides outside the gene matches: 9. The length of the CDR3 is 15 residues. Per germline, CDR1 SGHTA and CDR2 FQGNSA. The CDR3 DNA is TGTGCCAGCAGCCCCGAGGACAGGGGTGGAACTGAAGCTTTCTTT. It is translated as CASSPEDRGGTEAFF.

J is TRBJ1-5 and V is TRBV28; D unresolved. Per germline, CDR1 MDHEN and CDR2 SYDVKM. The CDR3 runs to 15 residues. Trimming cost V 2 bases and J 4 bases, with 12 bases left between them. Here the CDR3 DNA reads TGTGCCAGCAGTTTACCGGCCGGGAGTAATCAGCCCCAGCATTTT. Translating it yields CASSLPAGSNQPQHF.

In this sample, this clone turned up a few times. The chain uses TRBV2 and TRBJ1-2; 8 nucleotides align to TRBD1. CDR1 is SNHLY, CDR2 FYNNEI, per germline. With 4 bases clipped from V and 0 bases from J, the junction kept 4 bases outside the gene matches. The CDR3 loop spans 15 amino acids. CDR3 in DNA: TGTGCCAGCAGTGGTACAGGGGGAGCTAACTATGGCTACACCTTC. This encodes CASSGTGGANYGYTF.

The chain has TRBV7-2 and TRBJ2-5, with D unclear. The CDR3 length is 13 residues. Germline loops: CDR1 SGHTA, CDR2 FQGNSA. The V gene lost 1 base and the J gene lost 5 bases, with 8 bases spanning the gap. CDR3: CASSLGRLETQYF. CDR3 nucleotide sequence: TGTGCCAGCAGCTTAGGTAGATTGGAGACCCAGTACTTC.

This clone appeared a single time. The V call is TRBV11-2, the J call TRBJ2-4; 7 bases match TRBD1. The CDR3 consists of 14 residues. The V segment lost 5 bases and the J segment 6 bases; nucleotides outside the gene matches: 7. Germline-derived CDR1 and CDR2 are SGHAT and FQNNGV. The CDR3 sequence: CASSATGVANIQYF. The CDR3 nucleotides are TGTGCCAGCAGCGCTACAGGGGTTGCAAACATTCAGTACTTC.

The CDR3, as DNA: TGTGCCAGCAGCTTGGCCCCGGGGTCCTACGAGCAGTACTTC. Translation gives CASSLAPGSYEQYF. This chain links TRBV5-4 with TRBJ2-7; the D gene is possibly TRBD2 (5 bases). The CDR3 sequence is 14 residues long. V was clipped by 0 bases and J by 1 base, with 8 bases between them. Germline V gene lookup returns CDR1 SGHNT and CDR2 YYREEE (reference sequence).

The genes are TRBV4-2 and TRBJ2-7; a weak D match, TRBD2 (5 bases). CDR1 and CDR2 from the germline V gene are LGHNA and YNFKEQ. The CDR3 consists of 13 residues. Deletions cut 0 bases from V and 6 bases from J, with 9 bases between. CDR3 amino acids: CASSQEGEREQYF. The CDR3 DNA reads as TGTGCCAGCAGCCAAGAGGGAGAGCGCGAGCAGTACTTC.

The chain carries TRBV19 and TRBJ1-1, with a weak D call TRBD1 (6 bases). In germline, CDR1 is LNHDA, CDR2 SQIVND (reference sequence). Trimming pared 6 bases from V and 1 base from J, leaving 6 bases between. This CDR3 has 12 amino acids. The CDR3 DNA is TGTGCCAGTAGGACAGGGAACACTGAAGCTTTCTTT. Residues: CASRTGNTEAFF.

This clone turned up a few times. The chain links TRBV7-9 to TRBJ2-7, with a possible D match to TRBD1 (5 bases). The CDR3 totals 14 residues. Per the germline V gene, CDR1 is SEHNR and CDR2 is FQNEAQ (reference sequence). Trimming removed 1 base from V and 10 bases from J, with 17 bases in between. For the CDR3, the DNA is TGTGCCAGCAGCTTAGATGGGGCCGTGTTCGAACAGTACTTC. Its translation: CASSLDGAVFEQYF.

This clone is a singleton in its sample. The chain carries TRBV7-8 and TRBJ2-1, with 8 bases matching TRBD2. Germline V CDR1 and CDR2: SGHVS, FQNEAQ. The CDR3 consists of 15 residues. Trimming at V came to 3 bases and at J to 4 bases, leaving 5 bases not matched to a gene. The DNA for the CDR3 is TGTGCCAGCAGCTTTTGGGGCGGGGGGTACAATGAGCAGTTCTTC. Translating gives CASSFWGGGYNEQFF.

This clone has only one observation. DNA for the CDR3: TGCACCAGCAGCCAACGACCCTCGGACAGGGGAGATGGCTACACCTTC. As protein: CTSSQRPSDRGDGYTF. The J gene is TRBJ1-2, the V gene TRBV1; TRBD1 was called by the table and not checked on the DNA. TRBV1 is a listed pseudogene. The CDR3 has 16 amino acids.

The rearrangement uses TRBV30 and TRBJ2-1, with D possibly TRBD1 on 5 matching bases. Germline V CDR1 and CDR2: GTSNPN, SVGIG (reference sequence). The CDR3 is 14 amino acids. The ends were cut back, 4 bases at V and 3 bases at J, with 13 bases in the middle. Here the CDR3 reads CAWKGLVSYNEQFF. Written as DNA, the CDR3 is TGTGCCTGGAAGGGGCTAGTAAGCTACAATGAGCAGTTCTTC.

This chain connects TRBV6-1 to TRBJ2-3; TRBD2 matches at 12 bases. CDR3 size: 14 residues. Looked up from germline, CDR1 is MNHNS and CDR2 is SASEGT. The V and J ends lost 8 bases and 4 bases, in that order; junction bases with no gene match: 4. The CDR3 region has the DNA TGTGCCAGCCTACTAGCGGGGGGTGCAGATACGCAGTATTTT. This encodes CASLLAGGADTQYF.

This chain uses TRBV19 with TRBJ1-5; 9 bases map to TRBD1. Germline CDR1 reads LNHDA; CDR2 reads SQIVND (reference sequence). The ends lost 5 bases at V and 3 bases at J; junction bases unmatched: 5. The length of the CDR3 is 15 residues. The CDR3 sequence is CASSSDRGYNQPQHF. The CDR3 coding sequence is TGTGCCAGTAGTTCCGACAGGGGGTACAATCAGCCCCAGCATTTT.

CDR3 nucleotide sequence: TGTGCCAGCAGTGACAGGGGGCTCAGCGGGGTTGGCACAGATACGCAGTATTTT. Its translation: CASSDRGLSGVGTDTQYF. The chain combines TRBV6-1 with TRBJ2-3, with D perhaps TRBD1 (8 bases). Between the trimmed V and J ends, which lost 3 bases and 1 base, there was a span of 20 bases. CDR3 length equals 18 residues. The germline V gene has CDR1 MNHNS and CDR2 SASEGT.

V gene TRBV28 combines with J gene TRBJ2-2; possible D gene TRBD2, 5 bases. Trimming shortened V by 2 bases and J by 1 base, and 5 bases separated the two germline ends. CDR3 length equals 14 residues. From germline, CDR1 is MDHEN and CDR2 SYDVKM. The DNA for the CDR3 is TGTGCCAGCAGTTTAGAGGGGAACACCGGGGAGCTGTTTTTT. Translating it yields CASSLEGNTGELFF. Looking up the rest from reference TRBV28 and TRBJ2-2 gives the full variable domain: DVKVTQSSRYLVKRTGEKVFLECVQDMDHENMFWYRQDPGLGLRLIYFSYDVKMKEKGDIPEGYSVSREKKERFSLILESASTNQTSMYLCASSLEGNTGELFFGEGSRLTVL.

This chain links TRBV27 with TRBJ2-2; D uncertain. The germline CDR1 and CDR2 sequences are MNHEY and SMNVEV (reference sequence). The CDR3 extends over 15 amino acids. The V and J ends lost 7 bases and 4 bases respectively, with 16 bases between them. CDR3 in DNA: TGTGCCAGCACCTACAAGACGGGTGGCACCGGGGAGCTGTTTTTT. Encoded protein: CASTYKTGGTGELFF.

The chain carries TRBV11-2 and TRBJ2-1; TRBD2 might be the D (7 bases). CDR1 is SGHAT, CDR2 FQNNGV, per germline. The CDR3 runs to 18 residues. V was pared by 4 bases and J by 4 bases, with 23 bases between. The CDR3 sequence is CASSSLKGGGSGYNEQFF. In nucleotides, the CDR3 is TGTGCCAGCAGCTCCCTTAAGGGGGGAGGGTCTGGATACAATGAGCAGTTCTTC.